This entry describes one TCR beta chain. This clonotype was counted only a few times. No cognate antigen has been identified for it. No per-base quality is available; no much larger clone lies one base away. Sequencer: Illumina NovaSeq 6000. TCR cDNA was synthesized by 5'RACE template switching, which introduced a universal primer site and unique molecular identifiers. cDNA synthesis was primed from both the TCR alpha and TCR beta constant segments. Library amplification involved two PCR steps, and the second step added sample barcodes and sequencing adapters. Sequencing of the libraries was done on either Illumina HiSeq 2500 (2x100 bp) or NovaSeq (2x150 bp). Per the original workflow: MIGEC was used to demultiplex reads and collapse the reads into UMI consensus sequences, and MiXCR was used for V(D)J alignment. Clonotypes responding to the vaccine were identified with edgeR on replicate PBMC samples, with the criteria of FDR below 0.01 and a log2 fold change above 5 up to day 15. Each bulk clonotype received a CD4 or CD8 identity based on whether the sequenced CD4 or CD8 repertoire contained that clonotype at higher abundance. TCRdb trimmed the raw reads at Q25, called clones with MiXCR and kept productive beta chains. Merged by CDR3 protein, the rows form single entries marked with the most common genes and DNA. TCRdb's processing, not the authors', yielded these V and J calls. A total of about 220,000 distinct CDR3 sequences appear in this sample, more than 3% of them only once. The ten largest clones add up to 3.2% of the sample.

The sample's treatment or condition label, decoded: live attenuated yellow fever vaccine strain. PBMCs were isolated from peripheral blood using a standard Ficoll-Paque protocol. Dynabeads CD4 and CD8 positive selection kits were used to isolate the CD4 and CD8 T-cell fractions. RNA was extracted with TriZol from bulk PBMCs, CD4 and CD8 fractions, and dextramer-positive and dextramer-negative fractions. The entry originates in a study of T cells after yellow fever vaccination (dated 2019 in TCRdb). About the study as a whole: The SMART-Seq v4 Ultra Low Input RNA kit was used to prepare libraries from fractions with low cell numbers. Bulk TCR alpha and beta repertoires were sequenced longitudinally to track T-cell clones before and after primary and booster YFV17D yellow fever vaccination. Two healthy male donors, one aged 18 to 30 and one aged 30 to 40 years, made up the cohort. Blood was drawn at multiple timepoints before and after primary and secondary immunization, with bulk PBMC replicates and cell subsets isolated. General conclusions and limits of the study: Most clones expanded after primary vaccination (about 95% of CD4 and approximately 86% of CD8) were re-detected after the booster, suggesting that broad memory maintenance occurred. Computational filtering was required because FACS-sorted repertoires could contain abundant contaminating clonotypes from the bulk population. Compared with the primary T-cell response, the secondary T-cell response was faster but weaker, reaching its peak on day 5 rather than on day 15. A small share of clonotypes was detected in both CD4 and CD8 compartments, with the overlap likely arising from convergent recombination. Because only a couple of donors were included in the study, the extent to which the findings can be generalized is limited.

Measured from the cysteine to the phenylalanine, the CDR3 is 16 residues long. The only DNA kept is the CDR3, 48 bases in frame from the first base. CDR1 and CDR2 are drawn from the germline V gene: SGHTA, FQGNSA. From V the trimming removes 0 bases and from J it removes 11 bases, while the gene matches leave 13 bases of the junction unaccounted for. The sequencing used CD4+ T cells sorted from PBMCs, collected 10 days after the yellow fever booster vaccination. The V gene is TRBV7-2 and the J gene is TRBJ1-2; TRBD1 fits 9 bases in the junction. This receptor was identified in a man aged 18 to 35 who received the YFV17D yellow fever vaccine. The DNA sequence is TGTGCCAGCAGCTTAGCTCCGGGGACAGGGCAGGGATGGTACACCTTC. The translation is CASSLAPGTGQGWYTF.